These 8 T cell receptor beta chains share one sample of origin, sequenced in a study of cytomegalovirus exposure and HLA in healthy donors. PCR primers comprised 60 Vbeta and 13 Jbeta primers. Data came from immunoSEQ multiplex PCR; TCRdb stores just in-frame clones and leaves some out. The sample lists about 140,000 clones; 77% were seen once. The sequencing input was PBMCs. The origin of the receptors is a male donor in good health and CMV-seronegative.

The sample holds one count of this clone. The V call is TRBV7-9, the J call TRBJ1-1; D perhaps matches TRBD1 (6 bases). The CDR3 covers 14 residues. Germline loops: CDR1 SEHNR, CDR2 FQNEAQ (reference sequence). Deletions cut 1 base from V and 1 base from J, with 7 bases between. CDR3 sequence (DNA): TGTGCCAGCAGCTTAGGGACAGAGAACACTGAAGCTTTCTTT. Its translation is CASSLGTENTEAFF.

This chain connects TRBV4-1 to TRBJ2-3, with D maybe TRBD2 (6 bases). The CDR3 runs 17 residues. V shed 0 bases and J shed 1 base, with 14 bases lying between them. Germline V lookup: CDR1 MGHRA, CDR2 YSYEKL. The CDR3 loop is CASSQDMGGGGTDTQYF. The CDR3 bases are TGCGCCAGCAGCCAAGATATGGGCGGAGGGGGCACAGATACGCAGTATTTT.

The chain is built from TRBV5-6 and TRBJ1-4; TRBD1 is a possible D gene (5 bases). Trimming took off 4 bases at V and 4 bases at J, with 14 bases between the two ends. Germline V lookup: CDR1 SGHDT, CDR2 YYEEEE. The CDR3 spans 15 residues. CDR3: CASSEQVTHNEKLFF. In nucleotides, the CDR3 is TGTGCCAGCAGCGAACAGGTTACCCATAATGAAAAACTGTTTTTT.

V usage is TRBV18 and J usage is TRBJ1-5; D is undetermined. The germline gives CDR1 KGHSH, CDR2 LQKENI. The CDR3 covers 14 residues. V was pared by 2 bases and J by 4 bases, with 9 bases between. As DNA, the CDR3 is TGTGCCAGCTCACCAACGGGTCCAAATCAGCCCCAGCATTTT. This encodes CASSPTGPNQPQHF.

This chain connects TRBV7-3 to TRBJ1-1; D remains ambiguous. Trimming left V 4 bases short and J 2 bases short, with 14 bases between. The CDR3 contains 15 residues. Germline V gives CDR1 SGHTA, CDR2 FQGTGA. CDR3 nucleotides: TGTGCCAGCAGCTCTTCGCCTCAGGAAAACACTGAAGCTTTCTTT. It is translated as CASSSSPQENTEAFF.

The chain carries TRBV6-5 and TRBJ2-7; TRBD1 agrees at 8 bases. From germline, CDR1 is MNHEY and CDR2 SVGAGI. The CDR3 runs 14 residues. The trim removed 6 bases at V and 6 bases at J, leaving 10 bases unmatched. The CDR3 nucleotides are TGTGCCAGCAGACAGGACAGGGTTACGGCCGAGCAGTACTTC. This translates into CASRQDRVTAEQYF.

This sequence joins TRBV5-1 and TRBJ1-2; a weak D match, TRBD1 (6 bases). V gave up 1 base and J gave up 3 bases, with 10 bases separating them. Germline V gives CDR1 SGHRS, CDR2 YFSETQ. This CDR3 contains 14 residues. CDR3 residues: CASSLTTGDYGYTF. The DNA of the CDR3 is TGCGCCAGCAGCTTGACGACAGGAGACTATGGCTACACCTTC.

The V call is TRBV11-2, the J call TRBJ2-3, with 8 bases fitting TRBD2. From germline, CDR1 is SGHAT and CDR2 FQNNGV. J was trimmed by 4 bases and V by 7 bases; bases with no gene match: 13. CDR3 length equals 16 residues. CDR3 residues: CASTTYQRGPADTQYF. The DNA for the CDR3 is TGTGCCAGCACCACTTACCAGCGGGGGCCAGCAGATACGCAGTATTTT.